These 5 T cell receptor beta chains were all obtained from the same sample, sequenced in a study of blood T cell repertoires in COVID-19. The method was immunoSEQ multiplex PCR; TCRdb's version includes in-frame clones alone and lacks a portion of them. Of 200,000 to 300,000 clones listed, approximately 83% were seen once; the top ten hold about 3%. The source material was peripheral blood. These TCRs come from a woman aged 25 to 39 who had recovered from COVID-19.

Only one count was recorded for this clone. The chain uses TRBV2 and TRBJ2-5; maybe TRBD1 (5 bases). Germline CDR1 and CDR2: SNHLY and FYNNEI. The length of the CDR3 is 14 residues. Trimming shortened V by 1 base and J by 1 base, and 7 bases separated the two germline ends. The CDR3 nucleotides read TGTGCCAGCAGTGAAGAGGGGCCCCAAGAGACCCAGTACTTC. It specifies CASSEEGPQETQYF.

The chain uses TRBV9 and TRBJ2-1; 10 nucleotides match TRBD2. Trimming removed 0 bases from V and 4 bases from J; junction bases left unmatched: 4. The CDR3 consists of 16 residues. From germline, CDR1 is SGDLS and CDR2 YYNGEE. CDR3 in amino acids: CASSVGLAGAYNEQFF. The CDR3 nucleotides are TGTGCCAGCAGCGTAGGTCTAGCGGGGGCTTACAATGAGCAGTTCTTC. Combining the CDR3 with reference TRBV9 and TRBJ2-1 gives the whole variable domain DSGVTQTPKHLITATGQRVTLRCSPRSGDLSVYWYQQSLDQGLQFLIQYYNGEERAKGNILERFSAQQFPDLHSELNLSSLELGDSALYFCASSVGLAGAYNEQFFGPGTRLTVL.

The V gene is TRBV19, the J gene TRBJ1-5; 9 bases align to TRBD1. With 6 bases clipped from V and 4 bases from J, the junction kept 4 bases outside the gene matches. The germline V gene encodes CDR1 LNHDA and CDR2 SQIVND (reference sequence). The CDR3 runs to 14 residues. CDR3 coding DNA: TGTGCCAGTAGGGGACAGGGCGTTAATCAGCCCCAGCATTTT. Its translation is CASRGQGVNQPQHF.

V and J are TRBV18 and TRBJ2-7; D not certain. The V end lost 0 bases, the J end lost 3 bases, and 3 bases lay between the germline ends. CDR3 length: 12 amino acids. Per germline, CDR1 KGHSH and CDR2 LQKENI. CDR3 sequence reads: CASSPPNYEQYF. The CDR3 DNA is TGTGCCAGCTCACCACCCAACTACGAGCAGTACTTC. The complete variable domain, with remaining parts taken from reference TRBV18 and TRBJ2-7, reads NAGVMQNPRHLVRRRGQEARLRCSPMKGHSHVYWYRQLPEEGLKFMVYLQKENIIDESGMPKERFSAEFPKEGPSILRIQQVVRGDSAAYFCASSPPNYEQYFGPGTRLTVT.

The chain is built from TRBV5-6 and TRBJ1-1; D is possibly TRBD1 (6 bases). The germline V gene encodes CDR1 SGHDT and CDR2 YYEEEE. This CDR3 has 12 amino acids. With 2 bases removed from V and 5 bases from J, the gap between germline ends came to 7 bases. In DNA form, the CDR3 reads TGTGCCAGCAGCTTCGGGACAACTGAAGCTTTCTTT. Translated: CASSFGTTEAFF. Full variable domain (outside the CDR3, taken from reference TRBV5-6 and TRBJ1-1): DAGVTQSPTHLIKTRGQQVTLRCSPKSGHDTVSWYQQALGQGPQFIFQYYEEEERQRGNFPDRFSGHQFPNYSSELNVNALLLGDSALYLCASSFGTTEAFFGQGTRLTVV.